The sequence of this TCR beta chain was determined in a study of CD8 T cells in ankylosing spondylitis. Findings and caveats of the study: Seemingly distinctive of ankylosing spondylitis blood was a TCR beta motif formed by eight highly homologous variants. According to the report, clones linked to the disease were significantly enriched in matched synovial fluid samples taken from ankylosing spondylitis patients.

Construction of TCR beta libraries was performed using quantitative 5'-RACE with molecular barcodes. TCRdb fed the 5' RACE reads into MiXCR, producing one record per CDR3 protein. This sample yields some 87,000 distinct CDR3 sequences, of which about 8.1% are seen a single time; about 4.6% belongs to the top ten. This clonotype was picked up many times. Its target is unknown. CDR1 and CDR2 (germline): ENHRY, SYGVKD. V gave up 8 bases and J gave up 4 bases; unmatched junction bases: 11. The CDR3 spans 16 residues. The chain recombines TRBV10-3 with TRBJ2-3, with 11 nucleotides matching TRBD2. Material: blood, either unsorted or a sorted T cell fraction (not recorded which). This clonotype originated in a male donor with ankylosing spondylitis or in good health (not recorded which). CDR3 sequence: CAIALAGGVGADTQYF. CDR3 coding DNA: TGTGCCATCGCCCTAGCGGGGGGTGTGGGGGCAGATACGCAGTATTTT.